Listed here are 10 T cell receptor beta chains from one sample, sequenced in a study of cytomegalovirus exposure and HLA in healthy donors. Vbeta (60) and Jbeta (13) primers were used in the PCR. TCRdb's table, derived via immunoSEQ multiplex PCR, lists solely in-frame clones and lacks some. The sample contains 90,000 to 120,000 clones, around 80% of which appear only once. The sequencing input was PBMCs. These TCRs come from a man aged 30 to 39 in good health and CMV-seropositive.

The rearrangement uses TRBV6-1 and TRBJ1-2; no clear D. The V and J ends lost 6 bases and 3 bases respectively, with 14 bases between them. The CDR3 runs 14 residues. Looked up from germline, CDR1 is MNHNS and CDR2 is SASEGT. The CDR3 bases are TGTGCCAGCAGAGAGGCCTGGTCGTACTATGGCTACACCTTC. As protein: CASREAWSYYGYTF.

As to this clone: Additional DNA sequences in this sample encode the identical CDR3. The CDR3 sequence is CASSAPPGGQTQYF. CDR3 nucleotide sequence: TGTGCCAGCAGCGCCCCCCCCGGGGGGCAGACCCAGTACTTC. The chain employs TRBV7-2 and TRBJ2-5; D may be TRBD2 (7 bases). Trimming took off 5 bases at V and 6 bases at J, with 16 bases between the two ends. Germline CDR1 reads SGHTA; CDR2 reads FQGNSA. CDR3 length: 14 amino acids.

The chain uses TRBV11-1 and TRBJ2-2; 7 bases are a match to TRBD1. J was trimmed by 6 bases and V by 8 bases; bases with no gene match: 9. This CDR3 has 14 residues. CDR1 is SGHAT, CDR2 FQDESV, per germline (reference sequence). The DNA for the CDR3 is TGTGCCAGCCGAGGGACAGTGATACCCGGGGAGCTGTTTTTT. Protein sequence: CASRGTVIPGELFF.

V is TRBV5-4 and J is TRBJ2-3; 7 bases line up with TRBD2. The germline gives CDR1 SGHNT, CDR2 YYREEE (reference sequence). The CDR3 totals 14 residues. The junction had 4 bases not matched to a gene; V was cut back by 4 bases and J by 2 bases. The DNA for the CDR3 is TGTGCCAGCAGCCTCCTAGCGGTCACAGATACGCAGTATTTT. Translation gives CASSLLAVTDTQYF.

The chain uses TRBV5-1 and TRBJ2-1, with TRBD2 matching over 8 bases. V shed 4 bases and J 9 bases; nucleotides not matched to a gene: 6. The CDR3 has 13 residues. The germline gives CDR1 SGHRS, CDR2 YFSETQ. The CDR3 sequence is CASSAGTRPEQFF. The CDR3 nucleotides read TGCGCCAGCAGCGCGGGGACTAGGCCTGAGCAGTTCTTC.

This chain links TRBV11-3 with TRBJ1-6; 7 bases fit TRBD1. The length of the CDR3 is 16 residues. Germline lookup yields CDR1 SGHNT and CDR2 YENEEA. The V gene end was trimmed by 1 base and the J gene end by 5 bases; junction bases not matched to a gene: 5. CDR3 sequence (DNA): TGTGCCAGCAGCTTAGCAATGACAGGGAATAATTCACCCCTCCACTTT. Encoded protein: CASSLAMTGNNSPLHF. Looking up the rest from reference TRBV11-3 and TRBJ1-6 gives the full variable domain: EAGVVQSPRYKIIEKKQPVAFWCNPISGHNTLYWYLQNLGQGPELLIRYENEEAVDDSQLPKDRFSAERLKGVDSTLKIQPAELGDSAVYLCASSLAMTGNNSPLHFGNGTRLTVT.

This clone has just a few counts. The chain uses TRBV2 and TRBJ2-7; 7 nucleotides align to TRBD1. J lost 2 bases, V lost 3 bases, and 7 bases had no gene match. This CDR3 region has 15 residues. Per the germline V gene, CDR1 is SNHLY and CDR2 is FYNNEI. The CDR3 DNA reads TGTGCCAGCAGTGACTTACCGGGACAGACCTACGAGCAGTACTTC. Protein sequence: CASSDLPGQTYEQYF.

The chain links TRBV5-1 to TRBJ2-3; 12 positions agree with TRBD2. Germline V gives CDR1 SGHRS, CDR2 YFSETQ. The trim removed 1 base at V and 3 bases at J, leaving 6 bases unmatched. This CDR3 contains 17 residues. In DNA form, the CDR3 reads TGCGCCAGCAGCTTGATTGCTAGCGGGGGGGCGACAGATACGCAGTATTTT. This gives the protein CASSLIASGGATDTQYF.

V and J are TRBV6-6 and TRBJ1-2; the D gene is possibly TRBD1 (5 bases). The CDR3 sequence is 14 residues long. Trimming stripped 5 bases from V and 4 bases from J, with 14 bases between. Germline CDR1 MNHNY, CDR2 SVGAGI (reference sequence). This chain's CDR3 is CASSPAGLSYGYTF. CDR3 coding DNA: TGTGCCAGCAGTCCCGCAGGGCTTAGCTATGGCTACACCTTC.

The chain employs TRBV19 and TRBJ2-1; maybe TRBD1 (6 bases). Trimming removed 5 bases at V and 4 bases at J, with 15 bases between. CDR1 is LNHDA, CDR2 SQIVND, per germline (reference sequence). This CDR3 comprises 15 residues. The CDR3 here is CASSVSDSEYNEQFF. The CDR3 nucleotides are TGTGCCAGTAGTGTTTCGGACAGCGAGTACAATGAGCAGTTCTTC. The full variable domain, in which reference TRBV19 and TRBJ2-1 provide the parts outside the CDR3, is DGGITQSPKYLFRKEGQNVTLSCEQNLNHDAMYWYRQDPGQGLRLIYYSQIVNDFQKGDIAEGYSVSREKKESFPLTVTSAQKNPTAFYLCASSVSDSEYNEQFFGPGTRLTVL.